The T cell receptor (beta chain) under discussion was sequenced for a study of T cells after yellow fever vaccination. About the research overall: Fractions of low cell number were prepared using SMART-Seq v4 Ultra Low Input.

Germline V CDR1 and CDR2: SGHNT, YYREEE (reference sequence). The CDR3 is 13 residues long. Trimming took 5 bases from V and 5 from J, leaving 10 bases between them. Template switching by 5'RACE produced TCR cDNA, adding a universal primer site and UMIs. TCRdb reanalysed the 5' RACE reads using MiXCR and keeps one entry per CDR3 protein. The table lists just under 600,000 distinct CDR3 sequences, roughly 14% of them singletons. The rearrangement uses TRBV5-4 and TRBJ2-2, with a weak D call TRBD1 (5 bases). Sequenced material: PBMCs, taken on the day of the yellow fever booster vaccination. The TCR originated in a man aged 25 to 45 who received the YFV17D yellow fever vaccine. The CDR3, as DNA: TGTGCCAGCAGGTTCAGGGATACCGGGGAGCTGTTTTTT. This codes for CASRFRDTGELFF.